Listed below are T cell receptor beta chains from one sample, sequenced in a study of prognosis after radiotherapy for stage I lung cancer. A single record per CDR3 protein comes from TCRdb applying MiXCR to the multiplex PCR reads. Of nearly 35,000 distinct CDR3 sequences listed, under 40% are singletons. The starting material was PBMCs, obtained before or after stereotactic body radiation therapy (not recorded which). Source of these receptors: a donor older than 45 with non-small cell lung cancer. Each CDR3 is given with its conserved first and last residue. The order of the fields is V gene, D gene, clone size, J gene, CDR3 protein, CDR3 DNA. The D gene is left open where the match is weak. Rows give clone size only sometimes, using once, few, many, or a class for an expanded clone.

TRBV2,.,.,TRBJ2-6,CASSGDYGANVLTF,TGTGCCAGCAGTGGAGACTATGGGGCCAACGTCCTGACTTTC
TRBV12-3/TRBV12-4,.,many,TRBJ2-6,CASTYGSSGANVLTF,TGTGCCAGCACCTACGGGAGCTCTGGGGCCAACGTCCTGACTTTC
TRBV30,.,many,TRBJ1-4,CAWSAVDSEKLFF,TGTGCCTGGAGTGCGGTCGACTCCGAAAAACTGTTTTTT
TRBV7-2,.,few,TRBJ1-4,CASSLDTSAEKLFF,TGTGCCAGCAGCTTAGACACCAGCGCGGAAAAACTGTTTTTT
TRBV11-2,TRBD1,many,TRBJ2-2,CASSRNRGITGELFF,TGTGCCAGCAGCCGAAACAGGGGAATCACCGGGGAGCTGTTTTTT
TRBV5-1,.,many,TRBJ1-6,CASSLDGSTDSPLHF,TGCGCCAGCAGCTTGGACGGGTCTACGGATTCACCCCTCCACTTT
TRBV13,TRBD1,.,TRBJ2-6,CASSLDRGQGATGANVLTF,TGTGCCAGCAGCTTAGACCGCGGACAGGGGGCAACTGGGGCCAACGTCCTGACTTTC
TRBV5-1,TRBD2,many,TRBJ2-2,CASSPLAGVSTGELFF,TGCGCCAGCAGCCCGCTAGCGGGAGTGTCTACCGGGGAGCTGTTTTTT
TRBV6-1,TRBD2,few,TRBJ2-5,CASSSLVRGGGETQYF,TGTGCCAGCAGCTCCCTCGTGCGGGGCGGGGGAGAGACCCAGTACTTC
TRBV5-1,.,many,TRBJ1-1,CASSLRRRAEAFF,TGCGCCAGCAGCCTAAGGCGGCGGGCTGAAGCTTTCTTT
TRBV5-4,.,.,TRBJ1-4,CASSPGGAPTEKLFF,TGTGCCAGCAGCCCAGGCGGGGCGCCCACCGAAAAACTGTTTTTT
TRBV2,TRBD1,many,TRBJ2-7,CASRRDRGQGEQYF,TGTGCCAGCAGGAGGGACAGAGGGCAGGGCGAGCAGTACTTC